The clone carrying this T cell receptor beta chain was seen only a few times. The sample originates from a study of blood T cell repertoires in COVID-19. Study in general: In each case, the material was cDNA or gDNA derived from T cells, B-cell-depleted T cells, or PBMCs.

Profiled with immunoSEQ multiplex PCR; TCRdb holds only in-frame clones, not every one. The sample shows tens of thousands of clones, roughly 85% of them seen only once. CDR1 MGHRA and CDR2 YSYEKL come from the germline V gene. The CDR3 is made up of 15 amino acids. The V gene lost 3 bases and the J gene lost 3 bases, with 12 bases spanning the gap. The chain links TRBV4-1 to TRBJ2-1, with D perhaps TRBD1 (5 bases). The TCR was taken from a human donor in a cohort sampled during active COVID-19. Sequencing was done on a sample of peripheral blood. The CDR3 reads CASSQGQKNYNEQFF. The CDR3 nucleotides are TGCGCCAGCAGCCAGGGGCAGAAGAACTACAATGAGCAGTTCTTC.